This T cell receptor beta chain appears in the sequencing data of a study of blood T cell repertoires in COVID-19. In the study overall: Both acute and convalescent COVID-19 samples were obtained from the United States, Italy and Spain. T cells, B-cell-depleted T cells, or PBMCs supplied cDNA or gDNA.

Germline V gives CDR1 LNHNV, CDR2 YYDKDF (reference sequence). Trimming at V came to 6 bases and at J to 1 base, leaving 5 bases not matched to a gene. The CDR3 loop spans 15 amino acids. Methods used by the authors: It was from reference gene primer amplification that nucleated cell counts were estimated. The assay was immunoSEQ multiplex PCR, and TCRdb's table has in-frame clones only and misses some. V, J and clone size are taken as reported in that table, and D and trimming were inferred from the DNA itself. The data contain about 210,000 clones, approximately 84% of them singletons. This clone turned up a few times.

The sequence was obtained from a woman aged 45-65 years with active or convalescent COVID-19. The rearrangement joins TRBV15 to TRBJ2-2, with TRBD1 matching 7 bases. Sequenced sample: peripheral blood. Written as DNA, the CDR3 is TGTGCCACCAGTCGGTGGGACAGGAACACCGGGGAGCTGTTTTTT. It yields the protein CATSRWDRNTGELFF.